The 20 T cell receptor beta chains listed next were all sequenced from one sample in a study of OX40 agonist ivuxolimab in advanced cancers. Using immunoSEQ multiplex PCR, the repertoire was profiled, and TCRdb retains in-frame clones only, with some absent. The profile shows 40,000 to 60,000 clones, 88% of them singletons. Sample: CD4+ or CD8+ T cells sorted from blood, taken in a trial of the OX40 agonist ivuxolimab. These receptors all stem from an adult with an advanced solid tumor such as melanoma, head and neck, liver or kidney cancer.

The CDR3 reads CASSKPTGGGETQYF. For the CDR3, the DNA is TGTGCCAGTAGTAAACCGACAGGGGGCGGTGAGACCCAGTACTTC. This rearrangement joins TRBV19 to TRBJ2-5, with 10 bases lining up with TRBD1. The CDR3 contains 15 residues. CDR1 and CDR2 from the germline V gene are LNHDA and SQIVND (reference sequence). V lost 4 bases and J lost 5; bases outside the gene matches: 7.

In its sample, this clone was seen a few times. V and J are TRBV7-9 and TRBJ1-1; D unresolved. Trimming shortened V by 5 bases and J by 10 bases, and 11 bases separated the two germline ends. The CDR3 runs to 11 residues. In germline, CDR1 is SEHNR, CDR2 FQNEAQ (reference sequence). In DNA form, the CDR3 reads TGTGCCAGCAGCCAGACGGGCGTAGCTTTCTTT. Its protein product is CASSQTGVAFF.

A few counts support this clone. J is TRBJ1-1 and V is TRBV18, with TRBD1 matching 7 bases. The CDR3 has 13 residues. J gave up 4 bases and V 5 bases, and 4 bases lay outside the gene matches. Per germline, CDR1 KGHSH and CDR2 LQKENI. CDR3 DNA sequence: TGTGCCAGCTCAAGGACAGGAACCACTGAAGCTTTCTTT. As protein: CASSRTGTTEAFF.

V and J are TRBV7-6 and TRBJ1-2; D gene ambiguous. The CDR3 spans 11 residues. Trimming left V 5 bases short and J 1 base short, with 2 bases between. CDR1 and CDR2 from the germline V gene are SGHVS and FNYEAQ. CDR3 sequence reads: CASSDNYGYTF. The CDR3 coding sequence is TGTGCCAGCAGCGATAACTATGGCTACACCTTC.

A single count supports this clone. Relative to the germline gene, one junction end is altered; a read error may explain this. CDR3: CASKGGGNSGLF. CDR3 nucleotide sequence: TGTGCCAGCAAGGGGGGCGGGAACAGCGGGCTCTTC. The chain joins TRBV2 to TRBJ2-1; D may be TRBD1 or TRBD2 (6 bases each). The CDR3 contains 12 residues. The germline gives CDR1 SNHLY, CDR2 FYNNEI. Based on the CDR3 plus reference TRBV2 and TRBJ2-1, the full variable domain is EPEVTQTPSHQVTQMGQEVILRCVPISNHLYFYWYRQILGQKVEFLVSFYNNEISEKSEIFDDQFSVERPDGSNFTLKIRSTKLEDSAMYFCASKGGGNSGLFGPGTRLTVL.

The J gene is TRBJ1-2, the V gene TRBV4-1; TRBD1 matches 11 bases. The CDR3 covers 15 residues. Trimming at V came to 2 bases and at J to 3 bases, leaving 2 bases not matched to a gene. CDR1 is MGHRA and CDR2 is YSYEKL in the germline V gene. The CDR3 nucleotides read TGCGCCAGCAGCCAATCGGGACAGGGGGACTATGGCTACACCTTC. It translates to CASSQSGQGDYGYTF.

The chain employs TRBV28 and TRBJ1-6; TRBD1 matches 8 bases. The CDR3 has 15 amino acids. The V and J ends lost 7 bases and 9 bases, in that order; junction bases with no gene match: 11. Germline CDR1 and CDR2: MDHEN and SYDVKM. The CDR3 bases are TGTGCCAGCACCAGCAGGGGGCAGGGAGGTTCACCCCTCCACTTT. As protein: CASTSRGQGGSPLHF.

The CDR3 DNA reads TGTGCCAGCAGCTTGCCGGGGCAGGAGGTCGGCTACACCTTC. Translation gives CASSLPGQEVGYTF. The rearrangement links TRBV5-4 to TRBJ1-2; a possible D gene is TRBD1 (5 bases). Per germline, CDR1 SGHNT and CDR2 YYREEE (reference sequence). V was trimmed by 1 base and J by 8 bases, leaving 15 bases between them. The CDR3 contains 14 residues.

This rearrangement joins TRBV11-2 to TRBJ2-5; 7 nucleotides align to TRBD2. Per the germline V gene, CDR1 is SGHAT and CDR2 is FQNNGV. CDR3 length equals 15 residues. Trimming at V came to 0 bases and at J to 5 bases, leaving 6 bases not matched to a gene. The CDR3 bases are TGTGCCAGCAGCTTAGATGGTGGGCGGGGGGAGACCCAGTACTTC. It translates to CASSLDGGRGETQYF. Full variable domain (rest looked up from reference TRBV11-2 and TRBJ2-5): EAGVAQSPRYKIIEKRQSVAFWCNPISGHATLYWYQQILGQGPKLLIQFQNNGVVDDSQLPKDRFSAERLKGVDSTLKIQPAKLEDSAVYLCASSLDGGRGETQYFGPGTRLLVL.

The rearrangement uses TRBV19 and TRBJ1-3; D remains ambiguous. The V and J ends lost 6 bases and 6 bases respectively, with 6 bases between them. The CDR3 spans 11 residues. Germline V gives CDR1 LNHDA, CDR2 SQIVND (reference sequence). CDR3 amino acids: CASRRQNTIYF. The CDR3 DNA reads as TGTGCCAGTAGGCGACAAAACACCATATATTTT.

This clone was seen only once. The chain employs TRBV9 and TRBJ1-5; D remains unclear. The CDR3 has 15 amino acids. The V gene's germline CDR1 is SGDLS and CDR2 YYNGEE. With 3 bases removed from V and 5 bases from J, the gap between germline ends came to 15 bases. The CDR3 sequence is CASSESGSGHQPQHF. CDR3 nucleotides: TGTGCCAGCAGCGAATCCGGGTCGGGTCATCAGCCCCAGCATTTT.

The V call is TRBV6-1, the J call TRBJ1-6; D might be TRBD1 (6 bases). With 2 bases removed from V and 10 bases from J, the gap between germline ends came to 15 bases. Germline CDR1 MNHNS, CDR2 SASEGT. The CDR3 extends over 15 amino acids. The CDR3 nucleotides read TGTGCCAGCAGTGAATCTCCAGGGGACCGGTCACCCCTCCACTTT. It encodes CASSESPGDRSPLHF.

The genes are TRBV19 and TRBJ1-2; D gene uncertain. CDR3 length: 17 residues. With 4 bases removed from V and 4 bases from J, the gap between germline ends came to 22 bases. The germline V gene has CDR1 LNHDA and CDR2 SQIVND (reference sequence). The CDR3, as DNA: TGTGCCAGTAGTACCGGTTGGAGTGGAGAGAAAAGCTATGGCTACACCTTC. This gives the protein CASSTGWSGEKSYGYTF.

The V call is TRBV7-9, the J call TRBJ2-2; D gene ambiguous. This CDR3 has 14 residues. V was pared by 1 base and J by 0 bases, with 3 bases between. Germline CDR1 reads SEHNR; CDR2 reads FQNEAQ (reference sequence). The CDR3 nucleotides are TGTGCCAGCAGCTTAGGCGCGAACACCGGGGAGCTGTTTTTT. Encoded protein: CASSLGANTGELFF.

This clone appeared a few times. The chain links TRBV4-1 to TRBJ1-1; D gene unclear. Trimming took 1 base from V and 5 from J, leaving 14 bases between them. CDR1 is MGHRA and CDR2 is YSYEKL in the germline V gene. The CDR3 is 15 amino acids. In DNA, the CDR3 is TGCGCCAGCAGCCAAGCTGGTGGGATTGGTACTGAAGCTTTCTTT. It codes for CASSQAGGIGTEAFF.

V usage is TRBV5-6 and J usage is TRBJ2-4; perhaps D is TRBD1 or TRBD2 (6 bases each). Trimming stripped 2 bases from V and 0 bases from J, with 15 bases between. The germline CDR1 and CDR2 sequences are SGHDT and YYEEEE. This CDR3 has 17 amino acids. The CDR3 protein is CASSFMGGGVAKNIQYF. The CDR3, as DNA: TGTGCCAGCAGCTTCATGGGGGGCGGTGTAGCCAAAAACATTCAGTACTTC.

This clone was seen once. The CDR3 here is CASTRDRGHEQYF. In nucleotides, the CDR3 is TGTGCCAGCACTCGGGACAGGGGCCACGAGCAGTACTTC. This chain connects TRBV2 to TRBJ2-7; 10 bases map to TRBD1. The CDR3 has 13 residues. Germline CDR1 SNHLY, CDR2 FYNNEI. With 7 bases clipped from V and 5 bases from J, the junction kept 5 bases outside the gene matches.

This clone turned up a few times. The gene calls are TRBV9 and TRBJ2-3; possibly TRBD1 or TRBD2 for D (5 bases each). The V gene's germline CDR1 is SGDLS and CDR2 YYNGEE. The V end was cut by 0 bases, the J end by 0 bases, with 11 bases between. The CDR3 has 16 residues. For the CDR3, the DNA is TGTGCCAGCAGCGTAGCGGGACGGGGAAGCACAGATACGCAGTATTTT. It specifies CASSVAGRGSTDTQYF.

The V gene is TRBV6-6, the J gene TRBJ2-1; 7 bases map to TRBD1. Germline loops: CDR1 MNHNY, CDR2 SVGAGI (reference sequence). Losses at the gene ends were 2 bases for V and 7 bases for J; bases not matched to a gene: 2. The CDR3 covers 13 residues. In nucleotides, the CDR3 is TGTGCCAGCAGTTACAACAGGGGAAATGAGCAGTTCTTC. Protein product: CASSYNRGNEQFF.

CDR3 sequence: CAISTLKGTDTQYF. As DNA, the CDR3 is TGTGCCATCAGCACGCTAAAAGGCACAGATACGCAGTATTTT. The V and J genes are TRBV10-3 and TRBJ2-3, with D hard to call. V dropped 6 bases and J dropped 1 base, with 11 bases sitting between them. Germline V CDR1 and CDR2: ENHRY, SYGVKD. The CDR3 covers 14 residues.